This record concerns one TCR beta chain sequence. Individuals drawn from about 26 US areas were about 18 to 90 years old. CDR3 length: 16 residues. Germline V CDR1 and CDR2: LNHDA, SQIVND (reference sequence). V was cut by 3 bases and J by 4 bases, with 16 bases left in between. The data were obtained in a study of blood T cell repertoires in COVID-19. Study overall: PBMCs, B-cell-depleted T cells, or T cells provided the cDNA or gDNA that made up the material.

Only in-frame clones appear in the TCRdb table, and some are missing; sequencing was by immunoSEQ multiplex PCR. The sample records about 280,000 clones, roughly 89% being singletons. Sequencing input: PBMCs or T cells enriched from blood (not recorded which). The TCR was taken from a woman aged 18-29 years with acute COVID-19. The chain is built from TRBV19 and TRBJ1-5; tentatively, D is TRBD1 (5 bases). The chain's CDR3 is CASSILGAPENQPQHF. In DNA form, the CDR3 reads TGTGCCAGTAGTATTTTAGGGGCCCCGGAAAATCAGCCCCAGCATTTT.